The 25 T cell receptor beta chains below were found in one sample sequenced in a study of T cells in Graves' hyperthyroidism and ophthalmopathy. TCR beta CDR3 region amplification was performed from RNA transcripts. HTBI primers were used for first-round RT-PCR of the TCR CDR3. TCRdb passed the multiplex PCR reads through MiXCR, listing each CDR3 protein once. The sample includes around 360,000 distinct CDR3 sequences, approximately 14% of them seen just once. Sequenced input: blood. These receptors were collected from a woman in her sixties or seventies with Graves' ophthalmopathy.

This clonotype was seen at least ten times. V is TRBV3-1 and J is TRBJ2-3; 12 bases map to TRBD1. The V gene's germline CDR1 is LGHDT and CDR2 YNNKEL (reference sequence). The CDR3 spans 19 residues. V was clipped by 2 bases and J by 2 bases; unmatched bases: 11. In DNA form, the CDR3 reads TGTGCCAGCAGCCAACGGGACAGGGGGCGGCTAGCAGCCACAGATACGCAGTATTTT. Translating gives CASSQRDRGRLAATDTQYF.

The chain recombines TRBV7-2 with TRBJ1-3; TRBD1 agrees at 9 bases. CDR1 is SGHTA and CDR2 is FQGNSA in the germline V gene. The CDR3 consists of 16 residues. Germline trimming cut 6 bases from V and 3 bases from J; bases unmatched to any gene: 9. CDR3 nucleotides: TGTGCCAGCAGTTTGCTGGGACAGGGTTTTGGAAACACCATATATTTT. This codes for CASSLLGQGFGNTIYF. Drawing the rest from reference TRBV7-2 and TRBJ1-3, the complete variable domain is GAGVSQSPSNKVTEKGKDVELRCDPISGHTALYWYRQSLGQGLEFLIYFQGNSAPDKSGLPSDRFSAERTGGSVSTLTIQRTQQEDSAVYLCASSLLGQGFGNTIYFGEGSWLTVV.

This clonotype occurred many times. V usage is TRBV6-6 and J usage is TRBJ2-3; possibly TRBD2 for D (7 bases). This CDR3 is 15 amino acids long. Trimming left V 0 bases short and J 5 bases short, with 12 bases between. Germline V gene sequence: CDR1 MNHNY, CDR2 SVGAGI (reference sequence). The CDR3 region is CASSYSRGREDTQYF. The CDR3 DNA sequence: TGTGCCAGCAGTTACTCGAGGGGGAGGGAAGATACGCAGTATTTT.

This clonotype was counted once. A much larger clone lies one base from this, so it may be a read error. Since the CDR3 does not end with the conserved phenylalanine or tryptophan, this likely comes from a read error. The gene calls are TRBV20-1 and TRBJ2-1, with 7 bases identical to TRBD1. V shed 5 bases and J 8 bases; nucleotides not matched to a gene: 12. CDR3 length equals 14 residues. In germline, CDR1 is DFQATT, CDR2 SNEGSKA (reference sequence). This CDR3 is CSAPNSVRGYEQFL. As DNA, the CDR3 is TGCAGTGCTCCAAATAGCGTCAGGGGGTATGAGCAGTTCCTC.

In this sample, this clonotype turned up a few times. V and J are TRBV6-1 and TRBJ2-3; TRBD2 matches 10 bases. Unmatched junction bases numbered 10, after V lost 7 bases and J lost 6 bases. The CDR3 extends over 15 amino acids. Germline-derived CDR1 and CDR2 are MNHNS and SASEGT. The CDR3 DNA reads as TGTGCCAGCATCAAAAAGCGGGAGGGCTTGGATACGCAGTATTTT. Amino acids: CASIKKREGLDTQYF.

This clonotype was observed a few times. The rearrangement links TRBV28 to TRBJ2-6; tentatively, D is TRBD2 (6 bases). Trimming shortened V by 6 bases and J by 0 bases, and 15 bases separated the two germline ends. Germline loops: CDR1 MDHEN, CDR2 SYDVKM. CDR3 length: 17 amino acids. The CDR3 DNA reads TGTGCCAGCAGATACCGGGACTCTAACTCTGGGGCCAACGTCCTGACTTTC. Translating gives CASRYRDSNSGANVLTF.

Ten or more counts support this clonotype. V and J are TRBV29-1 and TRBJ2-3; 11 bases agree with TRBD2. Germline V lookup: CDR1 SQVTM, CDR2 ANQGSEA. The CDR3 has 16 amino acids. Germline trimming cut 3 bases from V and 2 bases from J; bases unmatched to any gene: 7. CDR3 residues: CSVDGLAGLYTDTQYF. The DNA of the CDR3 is TGCAGCGTTGACGGACTAGCGGGCCTCTACACAGATACGCAGTATTTT.

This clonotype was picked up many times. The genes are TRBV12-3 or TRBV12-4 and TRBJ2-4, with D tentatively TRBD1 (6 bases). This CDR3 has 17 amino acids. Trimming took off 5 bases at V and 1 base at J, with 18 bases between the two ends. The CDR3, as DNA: TGTGCCAGCAGTCATTCAGGGGCCCTGAGGGCCAAAAACATTCAGTACTTC. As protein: CASSHSGALRAKNIQYF.

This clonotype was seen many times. Here the CDR3 reads CASSREREAYEQYF. The CDR3 region has the DNA TGCGCCAGCTCCAGGGAGCGGGAGGCCTACGAGCAGTACTTC. The rearrangement uses TRBV5-1 and TRBJ2-7, with 9 nucleotides matching TRBD2. The V gene's germline CDR1 is SGHRS and CDR2 YFSETQ. Trimming removed 7 bases from V and 2 bases from J; junction bases left unmatched: 7. The length of the CDR3 is 14 residues.

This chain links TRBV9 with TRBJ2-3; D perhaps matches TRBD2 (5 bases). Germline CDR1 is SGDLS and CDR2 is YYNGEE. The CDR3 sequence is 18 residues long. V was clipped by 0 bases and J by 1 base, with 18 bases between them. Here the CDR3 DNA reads TGTGCCAGCAGCGTAGCGAGCAGGAGCGGAGCCCGCACAGATACGCAGTATTTT. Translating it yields CASSVASRSGARTDTQYF. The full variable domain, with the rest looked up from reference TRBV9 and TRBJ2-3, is DSGVTQTPKHLITATGQRVTLRCSPRSGDLSVYWYQQSLDQGLQFLIQYYNGEERAKGNILERFSAQQFPDLHSELNLSSLELGDSALYFCASSVASRSGARTDTQYFGPGTRLTVL.

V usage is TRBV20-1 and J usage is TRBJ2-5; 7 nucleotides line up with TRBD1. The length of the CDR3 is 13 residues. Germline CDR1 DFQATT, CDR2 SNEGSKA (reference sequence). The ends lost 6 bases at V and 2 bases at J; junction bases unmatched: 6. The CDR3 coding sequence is TGCAGTGCCCTCTCCAGGGGGCAAGAGACCCAGTACTTC. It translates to CSALSRGQETQYF.

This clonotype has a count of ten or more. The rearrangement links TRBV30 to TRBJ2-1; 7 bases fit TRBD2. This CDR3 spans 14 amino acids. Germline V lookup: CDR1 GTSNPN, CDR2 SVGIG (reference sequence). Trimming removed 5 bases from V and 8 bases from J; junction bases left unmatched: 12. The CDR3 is CAWSPGRGRDEQFF. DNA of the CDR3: TGTGCCTGGTCACCGGGGAGGGGAAGGGATGAGCAGTTCTTC. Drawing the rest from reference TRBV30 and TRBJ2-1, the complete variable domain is SQTIHQWPATLVQPVGSPLSLECTVEGTSNPNLYWYRQAAGRGLQLLFYSVGIGQISSEVPQNLSASRPQDRQFILSSKKLLLSDSGFYLCAWSPGRGRDEQFFGPGTRLTVL.

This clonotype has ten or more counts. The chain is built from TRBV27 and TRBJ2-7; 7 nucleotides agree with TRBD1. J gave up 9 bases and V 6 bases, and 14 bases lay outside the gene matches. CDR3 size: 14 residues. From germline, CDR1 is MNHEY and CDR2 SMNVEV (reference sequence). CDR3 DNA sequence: TGTGCCAGCAGGGTGACAGGGTTGTCTGCGGTGCAGTACTTC. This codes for CASRVTGLSAVQYF.

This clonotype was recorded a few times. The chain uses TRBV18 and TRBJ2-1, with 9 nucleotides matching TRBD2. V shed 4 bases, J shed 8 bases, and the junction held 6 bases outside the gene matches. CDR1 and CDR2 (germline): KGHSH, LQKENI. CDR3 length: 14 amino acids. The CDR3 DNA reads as TGTGCCAGCTCACAAGCGGGAGGTTTTGATGAGCAGTTCTTC. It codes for CASSQAGGFDEQFF.

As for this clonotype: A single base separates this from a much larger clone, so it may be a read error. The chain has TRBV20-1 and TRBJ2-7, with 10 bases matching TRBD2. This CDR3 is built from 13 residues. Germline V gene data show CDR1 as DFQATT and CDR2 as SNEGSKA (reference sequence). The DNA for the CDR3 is TGCGGTGCTATCACTAGCGGGAACTACGAGCAGTACTTC. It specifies CGAITSGNYEQYF.

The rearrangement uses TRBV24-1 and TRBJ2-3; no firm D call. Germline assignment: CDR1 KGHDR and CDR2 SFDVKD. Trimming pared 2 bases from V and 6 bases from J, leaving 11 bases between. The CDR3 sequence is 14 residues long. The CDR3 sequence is CATSDSDPPDTQYF. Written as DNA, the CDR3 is TGTGCCACCAGTGATTCCGATCCCCCCGATACGCAGTATTTT.

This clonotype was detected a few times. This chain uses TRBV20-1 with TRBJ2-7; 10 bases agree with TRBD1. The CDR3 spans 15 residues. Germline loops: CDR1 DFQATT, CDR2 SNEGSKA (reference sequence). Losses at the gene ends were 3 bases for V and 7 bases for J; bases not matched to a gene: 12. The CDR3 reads CSASRSLGQGWEQYF. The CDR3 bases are TGCAGTGCTAGCCGATCTCTGGGACAGGGGTGGGAGCAGTACTTC.

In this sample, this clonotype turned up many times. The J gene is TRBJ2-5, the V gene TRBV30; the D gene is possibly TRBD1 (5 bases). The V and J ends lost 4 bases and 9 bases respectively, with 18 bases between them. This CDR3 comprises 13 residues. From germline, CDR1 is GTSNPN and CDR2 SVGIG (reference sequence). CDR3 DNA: TGTGCCTGGAATATGGGGCAGGGAACGGCCCAGTACTTC. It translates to CAWNMGQGTAQYF.

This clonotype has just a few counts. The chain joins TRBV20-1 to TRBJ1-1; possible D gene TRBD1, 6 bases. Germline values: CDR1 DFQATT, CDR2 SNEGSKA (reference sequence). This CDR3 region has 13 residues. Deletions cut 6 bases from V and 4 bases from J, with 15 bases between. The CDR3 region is CSARGGGFTEAFF. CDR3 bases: TGCAGTGCCAGGGGAGGGGGGTTCACTGAAGCTTTCTTT.

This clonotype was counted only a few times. CDR3 sequence reads: CSATGWKAQETQYF. CDR3 coding DNA: TGCAGTGCTACAGGGTGGAAGGCTCAAGAGACCCAGTACTTC. The chain employs TRBV20-1 and TRBJ2-5, with D possibly matching TRBD1 (5 bases). The CDR3 runs to 14 residues. The V gene's germline CDR1 is DFQATT and CDR2 SNEGSKA (reference sequence). V dropped 4 bases and J dropped 2 bases, with 14 bases sitting between them.

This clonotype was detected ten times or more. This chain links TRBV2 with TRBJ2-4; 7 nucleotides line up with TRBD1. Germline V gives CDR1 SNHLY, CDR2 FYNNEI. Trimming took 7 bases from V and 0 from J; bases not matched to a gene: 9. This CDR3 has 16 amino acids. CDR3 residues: CASKRDRTLAKNIQYF. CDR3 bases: TGTGCCAGCAAACGGGACAGAACTTTAGCCAAAAACATTCAGTACTTC.

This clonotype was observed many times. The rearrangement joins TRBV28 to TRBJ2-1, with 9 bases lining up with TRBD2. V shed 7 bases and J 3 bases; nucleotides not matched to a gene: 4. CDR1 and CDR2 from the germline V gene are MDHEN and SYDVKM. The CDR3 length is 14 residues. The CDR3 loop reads CASTVAGVYNEQFF. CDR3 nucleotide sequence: TGTGCCAGCACTGTAGCGGGAGTCTACAATGAGCAGTTCTTC.

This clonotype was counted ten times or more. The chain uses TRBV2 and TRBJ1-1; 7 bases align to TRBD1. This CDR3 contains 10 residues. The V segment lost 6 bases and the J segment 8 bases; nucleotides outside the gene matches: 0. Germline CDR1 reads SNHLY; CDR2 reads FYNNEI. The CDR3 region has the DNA TGTGCCAGCAGGGGACAGGAAGCTTTCTTT. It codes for CASRGQEAFF.

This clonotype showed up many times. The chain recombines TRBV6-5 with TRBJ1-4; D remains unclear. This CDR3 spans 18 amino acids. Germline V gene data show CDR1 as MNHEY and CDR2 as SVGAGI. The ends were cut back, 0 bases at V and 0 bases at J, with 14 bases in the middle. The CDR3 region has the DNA TGTGCCAGCAGTTACTCGGTCAGGCTAACGGCAACTAATGAAAAACTGTTTTTT. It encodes CASSYSVRLTATNEKLFF.

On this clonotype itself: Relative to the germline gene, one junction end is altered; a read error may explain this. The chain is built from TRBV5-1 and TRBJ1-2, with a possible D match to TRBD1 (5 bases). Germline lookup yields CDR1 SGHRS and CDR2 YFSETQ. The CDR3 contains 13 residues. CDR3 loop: CASSLDRIGGHTF. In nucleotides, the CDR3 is TGCGCCAGCAGCTTGGACAGGATAGGTGGCCACACCTTC.